This T cell receptor (beta chain) was documented in a study of spatial heterogeneity in lung cancer. Study context: A consistent excess of beta-chain over alpha-chain sequences was detected. Mean representation of each unique TCR and UMI combination in the raw reads exceeded eight occurrences.

Unmatched junction bases numbered 10, after V lost 0 bases and J lost 9 bases. This CDR3 contains 16 residues. The germline V gene has CDR1 SGHVS and CDR2 FQNEAQ. Individual TCR cDNA molecules each bore their own unique molecular identifier. MiXCR was run by TCRdb on the 5' RACE reads, yielding one entry per CDR3 protein. The data contain about 39,000 distinct CDR3 sequences, approximately 6.3% of them singletons. Time point defined: sample taken at primary tumor resection. From tumor, nontumor lung or frozen PBMC, whole RNA was taken unsorted for sequencing. The chain links TRBV7-8 to TRBJ2-5; 10 bases align to TRBD1. The sample in question was PBMCs, obtained at surgery. This receptor was taken from a male donor with early-stage non-small cell lung cancer. CDR3 residues: CASSLAGQGIGVSQYF. The CDR3 DNA reads TGTGCCAGCAGCTTAGCGGGACAGGGGATAGGTGTTTCCCAGTACTTC.